The next 18 T cell receptor beta chains were all read from a single sample in a study of patients and donors after allogeneic stem cell transplantation. TCRdb used MiXCR to reprocess the RT-PCR reads, holding one entry per CDR3 protein. The sample includes 150,000 to 250,000 distinct CDR3 sequences, 41% of them seen just once. The sequenced sample consisted of blood, either unsorted or a sorted T cell fraction (not recorded which). Every receptor here comes from a human donor who was either an allogeneic HSCT recipient or a stem cell or donor lymphocyte infusion donor (not recorded which). It is not recorded whose cells these are; they may come from a transplant donor.

The chain uses TRBV4-3 and TRBJ1-2; 8 nucleotides agree with TRBD1. V lost 1 base to trimming and J lost 2 bases; unmatched junction nucleotides: 3. The CDR3 covers 15 residues. Germline V gene sequence: CDR1 LGHNA, CDR2 YSLEER. The CDR3 DNA reads TGCGCCAGCAGCCAAGGGACAGGGACAAACTATGGCTACACCTTC. Encoded protein: CASSQGTGTNYGYTF.

This rearrangement joins TRBV13 to TRBJ2-7, with D hard to call. The germline V and J ends were trimmed by 0 bases and 0 bases, with 3 bases remaining between them. The CDR3 covers 13 residues. Germline CDR1 PRHDT, CDR2 FYEKMQ (reference sequence). CDR3 nucleotides: TGTGCCAGCAGCTTAGGTCTCTCCTACGAGCAGTACTTC. It codes for CASSLGLSYEQYF.

In the case of this clonotype: One end of the junction does not line up with germline, which may come from a read error. The chain couples TRBV12-3 or TRBV12-4 to TRBJ1-2; D is uncertain. This CDR3 is built from 14 residues. The CDR3 loop reads CASSFGEMYYGYSF. CDR3 coding DNA: TGTGCCAGCAGTTTCGGGGAAATGTACTATGGCTACTCCTTC.

This clonotype occurred a few times. CDR3 coding DNA: TGTGCCAGCAGCCTTGGACCAAAGCGGAACTATGGCTACACCTTC. Protein product: CASSLGPKRNYGYTF. The V gene is TRBV12-3 or TRBV12-4, the J gene TRBJ1-2; unclear D gene. The length of the CDR3 is 15 residues. V shed 6 bases and J shed 2 bases, with 16 bases lying between them.

The V and J genes are TRBV19 and TRBJ1-3, with unresolved D. The CDR3 is 14 residues long. Trimming stripped 6 bases from V and 2 bases from J, with 11 bases between. Germline assignment: CDR1 LNHDA and CDR2 SQIVND (reference sequence). As DNA, the CDR3 is TGTGCCAGTAGCCTCCTCGGGGCTGGAAACACCATATATTTT. This translates into CASSLLGAGNTIYF.

The chain employs TRBV30 and TRBJ1-2; perhaps TRBD1 as D (5 bases). The CDR3 is made up of 11 amino acids. Trimming pared 4 bases from V and 9 bases from J, leaving 12 bases between. Looked up from germline, CDR1 is GTSNPN and CDR2 is SVGIG (reference sequence). The CDR3 nucleotides are TGTGCCTGGAACCCGGGGGGGAGCTACACCTTC. The encoded protein is CAWNPGGSYTF.

This clonotype was counted between two and nine times. The genes are TRBV11-3 and TRBJ2-1; 13 bases line up with TRBD2. V trimming: 6 bases; J trimming: 7 bases; junction bases outside the gene matches: 12. CDR3 size: 17 residues. The V gene's germline CDR1 is SGHNT and CDR2 YENEEA. CDR3 loop: CASSPAPTSGRRNEQFF. CDR3 bases: TGTGCCAGCAGTCCCGCACCGACTAGCGGGAGGAGGAATGAGCAGTTCTTC.

This chain uses TRBV7-9 with TRBJ2-1; D uncertain. Per the germline V gene, CDR1 is SEHNR and CDR2 is FQNEAQ (reference sequence). The V and J ends lost 7 bases and 9 bases respectively, with 10 bases between them. The CDR3 is made up of 11 amino acids. CDR3 region: CASTVKTEQFF. The CDR3 DNA is TGTGCCAGCACCGTGAAGACTGAGCAGTTCTTC.

Turning to this clonotype: Because it lacks the conserved phenylalanine or tryptophan at the end, this CDR3 is likely a read error. The chain carries TRBV5-1 and TRBJ1-5, with D maybe TRBD1 (5 bases). CDR3 length: 15 amino acids. Trimming removed 4 bases at V and 6 bases at J, with 17 bases between. CDR1 SGHRS and CDR2 YFSETQ come from the germline V gene. In nucleotides, the CDR3 is TGCGCCAGCAGCCTCGACGGGGGGACCTTTCAGCCCCAGCATCTT. This sequence encodes CASSLDGGTFQPQHL.

The chain joins TRBV29-1 to TRBJ2-5; no definite D call. The germline CDR1 and CDR2 sequences are SQVTM and ANQGSEA. Between the trimmed V and J ends, which lost 7 bases and 2 bases, there was a span of 11 bases. There are 12 residues in the CDR3. CDR3 amino acids: CSAGPRQETQYF. The CDR3 DNA reads TGCAGCGCTGGCCCGCGGCAAGAGACCCAGTACTTC.

The J gene is TRBJ1-2, the V gene TRBV6-5; the D gene is possibly TRBD1 (5 bases). Germline CDR1 is MNHEY and CDR2 is SVGAGI. The CDR3 has 12 residues. Trimming shortened V by 6 bases and J by 7 bases, and 12 bases separated the two germline ends. The CDR3 DNA follows: TGTGCCAGCAGCCGTTACACAGGTGGCTACACCTTC. Amino acids: CASSRYTGGYTF.

The chain uses TRBV6-4 and TRBJ1-2; TRBD1 matches 7 bases. The CDR3 length is 14 residues. J gave up 4 bases and V 2 bases, and 4 bases lay outside the gene matches. In germline, CDR1 is MRHNA, CDR2 SNTAGT. The CDR3 sequence: CASSDGGQTYGYTF. CDR3 coding DNA: TGTGCCAGCAGTGACGGGGGACAGACCTATGGCTACACCTTC.

The table lists this clonotype with a few counts. The CDR3 here is CASSLVLRTQGGEAFF. Here the CDR3 DNA reads TGTGCCAGCAGCTTAGTCCTTCGGACTCAAGGGGGGGAAGCTTTCTTT. This chain connects TRBV7-9 to TRBJ1-1, with D possibly TRBD1 on 6 matching bases. V dropped 1 base and J dropped 8 bases, with 20 bases sitting between them. Germline V gene sequence: CDR1 SEHNR, CDR2 FQNEAQ (reference sequence). This CDR3 contains 16 residues.

V is TRBV12-3 or TRBV12-4 and J is TRBJ2-3; unclear D gene. The ends were cut back, 5 bases at V and 1 base at J, with 10 bases in the middle. The CDR3 length is 14 residues. Written as DNA, the CDR3 is TGTGCCAGCAGTGTCACCGCGGGCACAGATACGCAGTATTTT. This codes for CASSVTAGTDTQYF.

This chain connects TRBV7-9 to TRBJ1-4, with D possibly being TRBD1 (5 bases). Germline V gene lookup returns CDR1 SEHNR and CDR2 FQNEAQ (reference sequence). This CDR3 is 14 amino acids long. Trimming took 3 bases from V and 5 from J, leaving 10 bases between them. In DNA form, the CDR3 reads TGTGCCAGCAGCTTCGAGGGGCAGAATGAAAAACTGTTTTTT. Translated, it gives CASSFEGQNEKLFF.

The chain combines TRBV12-3 or TRBV12-4 with TRBJ2-7; a weak D match, TRBD1 (5 bases). This CDR3 has 13 residues. Trimming pared 5 bases from V and 3 bases from J, leaving 11 bases between. CDR3 DNA: TGTGCCAGCAGTCCCCAGGGTTACTACGAGCAGTACTTC. Amino acids: CASSPQGYYEQYF.

This clonotype was seen a few times. This rearrangement joins TRBV14 to TRBJ1-1; D may be TRBD1 (5 bases). The CDR3 sequence is 14 residues long. Germline V lookup: CDR1 SGHDN, CDR2 FVKESK. The V end lost 3 bases, the J end lost 5 bases, and 13 bases lay between the germline ends. The CDR3 protein is CASSQGGVGTEAFF. CDR3 bases: TGTGCCAGCAGCCAGGGAGGGGTCGGGACTGAAGCTTTCTTT.

In this sample, this clonotype turned up once. The V gene is TRBV20-1, the J gene TRBJ2-1, with TRBD2 as a possible D gene (6 bases). The germline V gene has CDR1 DFQATT and CDR2 SNEGSKA (reference sequence). Trimming cost V 3 bases and J 6 bases, with 12 bases left between them. This CDR3 is built from 13 residues. The CDR3 sequence: CSASRDSTNEQFF. The CDR3 DNA reads as TGCAGTGCTAGTAGGGACTCGACCAATGAGCAGTTCTTC.